This is a list of T cell receptor beta chains from one sample in a study of cytomegalovirus exposure and HLA in healthy donors. Profiling relied on immunoSEQ multiplex PCR, and the TCRdb table lists in-frame clones only, not all of them. The data contain about 120,000 clones, around 80% of them singletons. The specimen sequenced was PBMCs. These receptors all come from a woman between 40 and 55 years old in good health and CMV-seropositive. Both conserved end residues are part of each CDR3. A D gene is named only where the DNA matches it firmly. A clone size is listed for some rows: how often the clone was seen (once, few, many), or a class if it is expanded.

clone size,J gene,V gene,D gene,CDR3 DNA,CDR3 protein
NA,TRBJ2-1,TRBV5-1,TRBD2,TGCGCCAGCAGCTCCGGGACTAGCGGACACAATGAGCAGTTCTTC,CASSSGTSGHNEQFF
NA,TRBJ1-1,TRBV25-1,TRBD1,TGTGCCAGCAGTGAAGGAGGGACAGAGAACACTGAAGCTTTCTTT,CASSEGGTENTEAFF
NA,TRBJ1-4,TRBV5-1,TRBD1,TGCGCCAGCAGCTTGGGGACAGGGGATGAAAAACTGTTTTTT,CASSLGTGDEKLFF
NA,TRBJ2-2,TRBV9,TRBD2,TGTGCCAGCAGCGTCAGTAGCGGGAGGCTCACCGGGGAGCTGTTTTTT,CASSVSSGRLTGELFF
NA,TRBJ2-2,TRBV7-2,NA,TGTGCCAGCAGCTTAGGACAAACCGGGGAGCTGTTTTTT,CASSLGQTGELFF
NA,TRBJ1-2,TRBV5-8,NA,TGTGCCAGCAGCTTGGTGGGGCAAGCTAACTATGGCTACACCTTC,CASSLVGQANYGYTF
NA,TRBJ2-1,TRBV29-1,TRBD2,TGCAGCGGGGGGACTAGCGGGGGGCAGCAGTTCTTC,CSGGTSGGQQFF
NA,TRBJ2-6,TRBV7-2,TRBD1,TGTGCCAGCAGCTACGGGACAGCCGTATCTGGGGCCAACGTCCTGACTTTC,CASSYGTAVSGANVLTF
NA,TRBJ2-7,TRBV9,NA,TGTGCCAGCAGCGCCCGAGGACAGTCCTACGAGCAGTACTTC,CASSARGQSYEQYF
few,TRBJ2-5,TRBV4-2,TRBD2,TGTGCCAGCAGCCAGCTAGCGGGGGGGCAGGAGACCCAGTACTTC,CASSQLAGGQETQYF
few,TRBJ1-2,TRBV18,NA,TGTGCCAGCTCACCAGGGCAGACGAATGGCTACACCTTC,CASSPGQTNGYTF
NA,TRBJ2-7,TRBV15,NA,TGTGCCACCAGCAGGGGCGGCGGGCCGCCATCCTACGAGCAGTACTTC,CATSRGGGPPSYEQYF
NA,TRBJ2-3,TRBV5-4,TRBD2,TGTGCCAGCAGCTTTCGGACTAGCGGGCGTACAGATACGCAGTATTTT,CASSFRTSGRTDTQYF
NA,TRBJ2-3,TRBV5-8,NA,TGTGCCAGCAGCTTCTCCAGGGATTTTCCTACAGATACGCAGTATTTT,CASSFSRDFPTDTQYF
NA,TRBJ2-3,TRBV14,NA,TGTGCCAGCAGCCAGCCAGATCTTACGCAGTATTTT,CASSQPDLTQYF
NA,TRBJ1-6,TRBV6-1,NA,TGTGCCAGCAGCGCTTGGACAGCTTATAATTCACCCCTCCACTTT,CASSAWTAYNSPLHF
NA,TRBJ2-5,TRBV9,NA,TGTGCCAGCAGCGGGGAGGCCCGGGGGGAGACCCAGTACTTC,CASSGEARGETQYF
NA,TRBJ1-2,TRBV27,TRBD1,TGTGCCAGCAGTTTAAAAGGACAGGAGCTGAATGGCTACACCTTC,CASSLKGQELNGYTF
NA,TRBJ2-7,TRBV7-2,NA,TGTGCCAGCAGCTTACCTCAACTAGCTCACTACGAGCAGTACTTC,CASSLPQLAHYEQYF
NA,TRBJ2-7,TRBV6-6,TRBD1,TGTGCCAGCAGTTATGTCCCGGGACAGGGCCGTTACGAGCAGTACTTC,CASSYVPGQGRYEQYF
NA,TRBJ1-1,TRBV6-5,TRBD1,TGTGCCAGCAGTTACTCCAGGACAGGGGGCGGCACTGAAGCTTTCTTT,CASSYSRTGGGTEAFF
few,TRBJ1-4,TRBV4-2,NA,TGTGCCAGCAGCCAAGTAGGGCAGGGAGGGGAAAAACTGTTTTTT,CASSQVGQGGEKLFF
NA,TRBJ1-1,TRBV7-9,NA,TGTGCCAGCACCTCTCAGGGGCTGAACACTGAAGCTTTCTTT,CASTSQGLNTEAFF
NA,TRBJ2-1,TRBV2,TRBD2,TGTGCCAGCACGCTCAAAGCGGGGAGCTACAATGAGCAGTTCTTC,CASTLKAGSYNEQFF
NA,TRBJ1-1,TRBV5-1,NA,TGCGCCAGCAGCTTGGGTAACGGTAACACTGAAGCTTTCTTT,CASSLGNGNTEAFF
NA,TRBJ2-7,TRBV19,TRBD1,TGTGCCAGTAGTATCTCCGGACAGGGCGTCTCCTACGAGCAGTACTTC,CASSISGQGVSYEQYF
NA,TRBJ1-1,TRBV19,NA,TGTGCCAGTAGTATCACCACTCGGGTCACTGAAGCTTTCTTT,CASSITTRVTEAFF
NA,TRBJ1-1,TRBV6-1,NA,TGTGCCAGCAGCCGGACAGATAACACTGAAGCTTTCTTT,CASSRTDNTEAFF
NA,TRBJ2-7,TRBV5-4,TRBD1,TGTGCCAGCAGCTTGGGACAGGGCTCCTACGAGCAGTACTTC,CASSLGQGSYEQYF
few,TRBJ1-5,TRBV19,TRBD1,TGTGCCAGTAGTTCTCCTGACAGGGGAAATCAGCCCCAGCATTTT,CASSSPDRGNQPQHF
NA,TRBJ1-2,TRBV7-8,TRBD1,TGTGCCAGCAGCGCAACGCCGGGACAGGGTGATGGCTACACCTTC,CASSATPGQGDGYTF
NA,TRBJ2-7,TRBV19,TRBD2,TGTGCCAGCAGCGGGGGCGCCGAGGACGAGCAGTACTTC,CASSGGAEDEQYF
NA,TRBJ2-1,TRBV7-9,NA,TGTGCCAGCAGCGCCAAGGGACTGTGGGGTGGTGAGCAGTTCTTC,CASSAKGLWGGEQFF
NA,TRBJ2-7,TRBV7-2,TRBD2,TGTGCCAGCAGCCCGACTAGCGGGAGTCCCTACGAGCAGTACTTC,CASSPTSGSPYEQYF
NA,TRBJ2-1,TRBV7-8,TRBD2,TGTGCCAGCAGCTTATCGAAGCGGGGGGGATTTGAGCAGTTCTTC,CASSLSKRGGFEQFF
NA,TRBJ2-7,TRBV7-2,NA,TGTGCCAGCAGCTCAAAAAGCGGAACTCTAGAGCAGTACTTC,CASSSKSGTLEQYF
NA,TRBJ2-4,TRBV30,TRBD1,TGTGCCTGGAACAGGGGTGACATTCAGTACTTC,CAWNRGDIQYF